This T cell receptor beta chain was sequenced for a study of T cell repertoires in cytomegalovirus infection. Whole-study context: Based on public TCR beta signatures, there were indications of CMV infection and of a matching HLA type.

This clonotype came up once. Its specificity is unknown. TCRdb fed the reads into MiXCR, producing one record per CDR3 protein. The table lists approximately 730,000 distinct CDR3 sequences, around a third of them singletons. General observations from the study: Carriage of CMV together with the relevant HLA was identifiable through cumulative public TCR beta family frequency.

The TCR was taken from a human donor in good health (CMV status not recorded). Some clones in this sample may be carry-over from other donors' samples. Specimen: cultured PBMCs, collected from culture after CMV antigen stimulation.

The CDR3 nucleotides read TGTGCCAGCAGCTTATTATCTCGGCGGGAGGGGTCCTATGGCTACACCTTC. It yields the protein CASSLLSRREGSYGYTF. This chain joins TRBV7-4 and TRBJ1-2; a possible D gene is TRBD1 (5 bases). V was clipped by 2 bases and J by 4 bases, with 20 bases between them. Germline V gene lookup returns CDR1 SGHVT and CDR2 SQSDAQ. The CDR3 is made up of 17 amino acids. Complete variable domain (other parts from reference TRBV7-4 and TRBJ1-2): GAGVSQSPRYKVAKRGRDVALRCDSISGHVTLYWYRQTLGQGSEVLTYSQSDAQRDKSGRPSGRFSAERPERSVSTLKIQRTEQGDSAVYLCASSLLSRREGSYGYTFGSGTRLTVV.